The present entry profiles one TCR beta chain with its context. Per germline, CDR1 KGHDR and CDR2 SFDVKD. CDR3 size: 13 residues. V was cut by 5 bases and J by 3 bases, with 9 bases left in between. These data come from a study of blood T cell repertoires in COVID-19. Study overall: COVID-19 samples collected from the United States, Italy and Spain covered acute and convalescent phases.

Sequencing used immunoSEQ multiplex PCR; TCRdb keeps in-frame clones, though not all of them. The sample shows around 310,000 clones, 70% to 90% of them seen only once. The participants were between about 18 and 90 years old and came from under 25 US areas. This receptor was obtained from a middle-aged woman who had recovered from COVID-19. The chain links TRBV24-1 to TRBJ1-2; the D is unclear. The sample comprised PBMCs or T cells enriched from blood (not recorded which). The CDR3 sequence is CATSGGGDYGYTF. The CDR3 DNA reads TGTGCCACCAGTGGGGGAGGTGACTATGGCTACACCTTC.